This T cell receptor (beta chain) was sequenced during a study of cytomegalovirus exposure and HLA in healthy donors. This clone was observed once. CDR3 length equals 15 residues. V was pared by 4 bases and J by 6 bases, with 10 bases of the junction left unmatched. Germline V gene lookup returns CDR1 SGHRS and CDR2 YFSETQ. TCRdb keeps only in-frame clones here, not all; method: immunoSEQ multiplex PCR. Of around 120,000 clones listed, roughly 86% are singletons. Source material: PBMCs. The chain joins TRBV5-1 to TRBJ2-3, with TRBD1 matching over 8 bases. The TCR comes from a man younger than 35 in good health and CMV-seronegative. CDR3 coding DNA: TGCGCCAGCAGCCTGGACAGGGACGGGGTGGATACGCAGTATTTT. As protein: CASSLDRDGVDTQYF.